This TCR beta chain originates from a study of shared clonotypes between healthy human individuals. The authors divided CD4+ cells into CD45RA+ naive and CD45RA-negative memory subsets. TCRdb keeps only in-frame clones here, not all; method: immunoSEQ multiplex PCR. The sample carries over a million clones, approximately 78% recorded once. Germline V CDR1 and CDR2: MDHEN, SYDVKM. The CDR3 loop spans 15 amino acids. With 3 bases clipped from V and 7 bases from J, the junction kept 8 bases outside the gene matches. The sequencing sample was made of memory CD4+ T cells from PBMCs. Subset noted: CD45RA-negative fraction. The receptor comes from a man younger than 30 in good health. Some clones in this sample may be carry-over from other donors' samples. V gene TRBV28 combines with J gene TRBJ2-2; TRBD2 agrees at 7 bases. CDR3 in amino acids: CASSLLAGANGELFF. The DNA for the CDR3 is TGTGCCAGCAGTTTGCTCGCGGGAGCTAACGGGGAGCTGTTTTTT. Complete variable domain (other parts from reference TRBV28 and TRBJ2-2): DVKVTQSSRYLVKRTGEKVFLECVQDMDHENMFWYRQDPGLGLRLIYFSYDVKMKEKGDIPEGYSVSREKKERFSLILESASTNQTSMYLCASSLLAGANGELFFGEGSRLTVL.